The T cell receptor beta chain under discussion was sequenced for a study of vaccination effects on CD4 cells after COVID-19. As for the study in general: The participants, recipients of two vaccine doses, got either BNT162b2 or mRNA-1273.

Sequencing was performed with immunoSEQ multiplex PCR; in TCRdb, only in-frame clones are kept and a portion is missing. The table shows 50,000 or so clones, with roughly 73% occurring only once. As regards this clone: Its antigen is unknown.

Germline assignment: CDR1 MNHNS and CDR2 SASEGT. The CDR3 is made up of 12 amino acids. The ends were cut back, 3 bases at V and 10 bases at J, with 12 bases in the middle. Findings of the study overall: By a late point after vaccination, infection- and vaccine-induced clones had shrunk markedly through clonal contraction.

Expansion with viral peptide pools was applied to antigen-specific CD4+ T cells by the ViraFEST assay prior to sequencing. Researchers isolated CD4+ T cells once approximately 10 days of culture had elapsed. Recipients of the vaccine had no prior SARS-CoV-2 infection and negative nucleocapsid antibodies. Here the sequenced sample was CD4+ T cells from PBMCs cultured with HCoV-OC43 spike peptides, taken before COVID-19 vaccination. Subset of the sample: HCoV-OC43 spike overlapping peptide pool stimulation. The source is a human donor who received a COVID-19 vaccine. The V call is TRBV6-1, the J call TRBJ1-1; D gene ambiguous. CDR3 in DNA: TGTGCCAGCAGTGATACGATGAAGGGAGCTTTCTTT. This codes for CASSDTMKGAFF.